This T cell receptor beta chain was profiled in a study of T cells in Graves' hyperthyroidism and ophthalmopathy. Study as a whole: Prior to any treatment, at the point of initial diagnosis, peripheral blood was collected.

Each ophthalmopathy patient scored at least 3 on the Clinical Activity Score and at least 4 on NOSPECS grade, with duration under 3 months. V trimming: 6 bases; J trimming: 7 bases; junction bases outside the gene matches: 14. The CDR3 length is 17 residues. In germline, CDR1 is LNHDA, CDR2 SQIVND (reference sequence). Amplified regions were TCR beta CDR3 sequences from RNA transcripts. First-round RT-PCR with HTBI primers amplified the TCR CDR3 region. Using its own MiXCR run on the multiplex PCR reads, TCRdb lists one record per CDR3 protein. The top ten clones hold roughly 49% of a sample with some 490,000 distinct CDR3 sequences, about 20% of them seen once. In this sample, this clonotype turned up a few times.

The chain recombines TRBV19 with TRBJ1-5, with TRBD1 matching over 11 bases. The origin of this receptor is an older woman with Graves' ophthalmopathy. The sequenced material came from blood. CDR3: CASSHAGQGAIKQPQHF. In DNA form, the CDR3 reads TGTGCCAGTAGCCACGCTGGACAGGGGGCGATTAAGCAGCCCCAGCATTTT.